Listed here is a single T cell receptor (beta chain). This sample was included in a study of blood T cell repertoires in COVID-19. Germline lookup yields CDR1 MNHEY and CDR2 SMNVEV (reference sequence). This CDR3 spans 13 amino acids. V shed 3 bases and J shed 4 bases, with 7 bases lying between them. Sequenced by immunoSEQ multiplex PCR; TCRdb stores in-frame clones only, minus some. Here the sample spans about 320,000 clones, roughly 90% being singletons. This sequence was found in a man aged 55 to 70 who had recovered from COVID-19. The chain has TRBV27 and TRBJ2-1, with D perhaps TRBD2 (5 bases). Sequenced sample: PBMCs or T cells enriched from blood (not recorded which). CDR3 region: CASSFQRYNEQFF. The CDR3 DNA is TGTGCCAGCAGTTTTCAGCGGTACAATGAGCAGTTCTTC.